These T cell receptor beta chains were read from a single sample in a study of blood T cell repertoires in COVID-19. Sequencing was performed with immunoSEQ multiplex PCR; in TCRdb, only in-frame clones are kept and a portion is missing. The sample has about 190,000 clones; around 80% are singletons. The sequencing sample was made of peripheral blood. The receptors were sampled from a woman of 80 years or more with active or convalescent COVID-19. Each CDR3 is given with its conserved first and last residue. The D gene is left open where the match is weak. Clone size is given for some rows only: seen once, a few or many times, or a class if the clone is expanded.

j_call,d_call,clone_size,v_call,cdr3_aa,cdr3_nt
TRBJ2-5,TRBD1,once,TRBV11-2,CASSVGQAVETQYF,TGTGCCAGCAGCGTCGGACAGGCTGTAGAGACCCAGTACTTC
TRBJ2-5,.,.,TRBV3-1/TRBV3-2,CASSRSLGGLKKETQYF,TGTGCCAGCAGCCGATCCTTAGGGGGACTAAAAAAAGAGACCCAGTACTTC
TRBJ2-7,.,few,TRBV6-5,CASSWAGDGYEQYF,TGTGCCAGCAGTTGGGCAGGGGACGGCTACGAGCAGTACTTC
TRBJ2-3,TRBD2,.,TRBV5-4,CASSLDSGGAGDTQYF,TGTGCCAGCAGCTTGGATAGCGGGGGGGCGGGAGATACGCAGTATTTT
TRBJ1-6,TRBD1,.,TRBV28,CASGQGARGRRPLHF,TGTGCCAGCGGTCAGGGGGCGCGGGGCCGGCGACCCCTCCACTTT
TRBJ1-1,.,.,TRBV10-3,CAINRRLDTEAFF,TGTGCCATCAATAGGCGGTTGGACACTGAAGCTTTCTTT
TRBJ1-2,TRBD1,.,TRBV30,CAWKAAGYLSTGAYGYTF,TGTGCCTGGAAAGCGGCGGGGTACCTCTCGACAGGGGCCTATGGCTACACCTTC
TRBJ2-5,.,.,TRBV7-9,CASSFSSAYQETQYF,TGTGCCAGCAGCTTTTCTAGCGCGTACCAAGAGACCCAGTACTTC
TRBJ2-1,TRBD1,.,TRBV5-1,CASSIQGESYNEQFF,TGCGCCAGCAGCATCCAGGGGGAATCCTACAATGAGCAGTTCTTC
TRBJ1-5,.,.,TRBV7-2,CASNINSNQPQHF,TGTGCCAGCAACATCAATAGCAATCAGCCCCAGCATTTT